This T cell receptor beta chain was observed in a study of T-cell memory formation after mild COVID-19. A single record per CDR3 protein comes from TCRdb applying MiXCR to the 5' RACE reads. This repertoire shows about 350,000 distinct CDR3 sequences, approximately 14% found once; its top ten account for 22%. Trimming pared 2 bases from V and 0 bases from J, leaving 9 bases between. Germline CDR1 reads SGHRS; CDR2 reads YFSETQ. CDR3 size: 14 residues. The sequence was obtained from a man younger than 35 who had mild COVID-19 (a few samples of this study predate the infection). Cell type and time point are not known. The sequenced material came from PBMCs or a T cell subset sorted from them (not recorded which). The chain is built from TRBV5-1 and TRBJ2-7; no reliable D call. The CDR3, as DNA: TGCGCCAGCAGCTTCGCGACCACCTCCTACGAGCAGTACTTC. Protein: CASSFATTSYEQYF.